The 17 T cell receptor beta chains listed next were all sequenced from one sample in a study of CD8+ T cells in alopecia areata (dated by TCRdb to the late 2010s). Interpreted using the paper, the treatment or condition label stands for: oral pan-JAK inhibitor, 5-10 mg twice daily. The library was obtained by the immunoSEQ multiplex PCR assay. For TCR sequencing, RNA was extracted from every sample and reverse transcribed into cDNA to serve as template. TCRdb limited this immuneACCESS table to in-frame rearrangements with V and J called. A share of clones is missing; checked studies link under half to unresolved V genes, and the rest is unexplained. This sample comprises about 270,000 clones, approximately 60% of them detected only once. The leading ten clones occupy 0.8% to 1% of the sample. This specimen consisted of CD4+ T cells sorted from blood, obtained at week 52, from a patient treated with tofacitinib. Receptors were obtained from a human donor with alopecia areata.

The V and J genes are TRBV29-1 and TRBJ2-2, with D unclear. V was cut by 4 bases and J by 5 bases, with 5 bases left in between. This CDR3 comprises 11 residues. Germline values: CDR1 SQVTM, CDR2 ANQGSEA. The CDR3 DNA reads TGCAGCGTTGCAACTACCGGGGAGCTGTTTTTT. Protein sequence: CSVATTGELFF.

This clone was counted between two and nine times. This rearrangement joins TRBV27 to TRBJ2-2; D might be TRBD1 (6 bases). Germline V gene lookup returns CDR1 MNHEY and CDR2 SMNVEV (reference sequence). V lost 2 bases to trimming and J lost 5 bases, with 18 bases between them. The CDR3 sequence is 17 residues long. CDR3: CASSLGQGFGWTGELFF. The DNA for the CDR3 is TGTGCCAGCAGTTTAGGGCAGGGGTTTGGTTGGACCGGGGAGCTGTTTTTT.

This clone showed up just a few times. Here the CDR3 reads CASSTSGGATDTQYF. The CDR3, as DNA: TGTGCCAGCAGTACTAGCGGGGGGGCAACCGATACGCAGTATTTT. V and J are TRBV6-5 and TRBJ2-3; 13 bases align to TRBD2. With 5 bases clipped from V and 6 bases from J, the junction kept 5 bases outside the gene matches. The CDR3 runs to 15 residues. The germline gives CDR1 MNHEY, CDR2 SVGAGI.

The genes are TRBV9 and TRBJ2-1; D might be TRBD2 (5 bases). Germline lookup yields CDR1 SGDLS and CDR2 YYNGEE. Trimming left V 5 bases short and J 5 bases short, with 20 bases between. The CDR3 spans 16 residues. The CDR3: CASSSRLTTDNNEQFF. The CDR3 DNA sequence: TGTGCCAGCAGTTCAAGGCTGACTACTGACAACAATGAGCAGTTCTTC.

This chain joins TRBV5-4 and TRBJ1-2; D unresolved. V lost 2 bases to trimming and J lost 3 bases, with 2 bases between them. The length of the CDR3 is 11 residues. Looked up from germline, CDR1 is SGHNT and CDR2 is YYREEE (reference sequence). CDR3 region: CASSFDYGYTF. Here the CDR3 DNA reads TGTGCCAGCAGCTTTGACTATGGCTACACCTTC.

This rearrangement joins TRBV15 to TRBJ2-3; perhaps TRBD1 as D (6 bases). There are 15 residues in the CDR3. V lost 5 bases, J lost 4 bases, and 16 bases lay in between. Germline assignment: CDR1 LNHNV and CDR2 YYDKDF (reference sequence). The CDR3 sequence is CATSGRTVSADTQYF. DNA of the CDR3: TGTGCCACCAGCGGCAGGACAGTCTCGGCAGATACGCAGTATTTT.

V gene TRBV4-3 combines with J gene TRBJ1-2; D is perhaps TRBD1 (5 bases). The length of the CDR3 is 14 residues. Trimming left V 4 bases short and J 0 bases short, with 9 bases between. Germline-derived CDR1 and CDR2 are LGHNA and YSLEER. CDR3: CASSPRASNYGYTF. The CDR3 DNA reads TGCGCCAGCAGCCCCAGGGCCTCTAACTATGGCTACACCTTC.

The CDR3 DNA sequence: TGTGCCAGCAGGGGGACCCGGACAGATACGCAGTATTTT. Translation: CASRGTRTDTQYF. The chain has TRBV2 and TRBJ2-3; D may match TRBD1 or TRBD2 (5 bases each). CDR1 SNHLY and CDR2 FYNNEI come from the germline V gene. CDR3 length: 13 residues. V gave up 6 bases and J gave up 3 bases, with 10 bases separating them.

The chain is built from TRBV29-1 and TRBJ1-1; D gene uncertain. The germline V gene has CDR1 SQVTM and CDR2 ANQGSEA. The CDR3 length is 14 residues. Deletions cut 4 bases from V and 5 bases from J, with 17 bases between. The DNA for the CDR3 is TGCAGCGTTGCGGCGGCCATGTCTTCGACTGAAGCTTTCTTT. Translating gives CSVAAAMSSTEAFF.

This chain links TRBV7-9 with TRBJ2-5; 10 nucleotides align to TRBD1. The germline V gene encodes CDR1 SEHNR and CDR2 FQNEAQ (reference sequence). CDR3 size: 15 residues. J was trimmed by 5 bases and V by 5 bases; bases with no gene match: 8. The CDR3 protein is CASSLRDRGGETQYF. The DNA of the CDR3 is TGTGCCAGCAGCCTCCGGGACAGGGGTGGTGAGACCCAGTACTTC. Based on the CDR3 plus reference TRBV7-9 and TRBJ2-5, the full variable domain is DTGVSQNPRHKITKRGQNVTFRCDPISEHNRLYWYRQTLGQGPEFLTYFQNEAQLEKSRLLSDRFSAERPKGSFSTLEIQRTEQGDSAMYLCASSLRDRGGETQYFGPGTRLLVL.

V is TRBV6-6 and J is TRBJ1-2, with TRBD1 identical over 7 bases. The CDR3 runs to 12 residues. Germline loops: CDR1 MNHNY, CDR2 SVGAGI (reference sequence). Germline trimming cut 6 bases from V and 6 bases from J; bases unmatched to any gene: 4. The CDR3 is CASSPTGDGYTF. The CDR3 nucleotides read TGTGCCAGCAGCCCTACAGGGGATGGCTACACCTTC.

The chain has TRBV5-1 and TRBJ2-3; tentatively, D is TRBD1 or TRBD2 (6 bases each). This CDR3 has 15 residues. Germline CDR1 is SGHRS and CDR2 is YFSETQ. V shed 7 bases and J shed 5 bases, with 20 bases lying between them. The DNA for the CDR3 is TGCGCCAGCGCGCCCCGGGGGCAAAGGGTAGATACGCAGTATTTT. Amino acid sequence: CASAPRGQRVDTQYF.

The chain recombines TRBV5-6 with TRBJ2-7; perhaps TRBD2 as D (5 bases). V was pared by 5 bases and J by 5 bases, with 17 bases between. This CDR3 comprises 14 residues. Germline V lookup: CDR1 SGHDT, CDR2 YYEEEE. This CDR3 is CASREETMRDEQYF. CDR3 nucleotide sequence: TGTGCCAGCAGGGAAGAGACGATGAGGGACGAGCAGTACTTC.

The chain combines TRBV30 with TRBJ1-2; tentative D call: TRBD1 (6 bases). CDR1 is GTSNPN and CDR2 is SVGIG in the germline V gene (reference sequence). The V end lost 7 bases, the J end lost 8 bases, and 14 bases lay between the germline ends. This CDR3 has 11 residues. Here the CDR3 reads CASQRGGGYTF. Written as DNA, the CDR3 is TGTGCCTCACAAAGGGGGGGAGGCTACACCTTC.

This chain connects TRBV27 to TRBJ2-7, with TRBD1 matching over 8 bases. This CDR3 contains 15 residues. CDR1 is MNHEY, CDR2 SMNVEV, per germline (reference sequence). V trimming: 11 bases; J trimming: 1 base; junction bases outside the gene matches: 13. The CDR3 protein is CARYWTGLESYEQYF. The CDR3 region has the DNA TGTGCCCGTTACTGGACAGGGTTGGAATCCTACGAGCAGTACTTC.

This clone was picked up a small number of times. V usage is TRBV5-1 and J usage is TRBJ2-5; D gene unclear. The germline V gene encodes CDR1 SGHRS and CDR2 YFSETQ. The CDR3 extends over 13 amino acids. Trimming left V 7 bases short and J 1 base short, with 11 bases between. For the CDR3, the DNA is TGCGCCAGCGCCGGAGTCGGCCAAGAGACCCAGTACTTC. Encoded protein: CASAGVGQETQYF.

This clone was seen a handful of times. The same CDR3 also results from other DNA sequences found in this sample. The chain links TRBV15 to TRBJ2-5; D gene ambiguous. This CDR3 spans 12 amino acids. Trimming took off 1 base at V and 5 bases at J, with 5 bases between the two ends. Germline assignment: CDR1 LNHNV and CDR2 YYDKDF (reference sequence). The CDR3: CATSRGAETQYF. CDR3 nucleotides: TGTGCCACCAGCAGAGGGGCGGAGACCCAGTACTTC.